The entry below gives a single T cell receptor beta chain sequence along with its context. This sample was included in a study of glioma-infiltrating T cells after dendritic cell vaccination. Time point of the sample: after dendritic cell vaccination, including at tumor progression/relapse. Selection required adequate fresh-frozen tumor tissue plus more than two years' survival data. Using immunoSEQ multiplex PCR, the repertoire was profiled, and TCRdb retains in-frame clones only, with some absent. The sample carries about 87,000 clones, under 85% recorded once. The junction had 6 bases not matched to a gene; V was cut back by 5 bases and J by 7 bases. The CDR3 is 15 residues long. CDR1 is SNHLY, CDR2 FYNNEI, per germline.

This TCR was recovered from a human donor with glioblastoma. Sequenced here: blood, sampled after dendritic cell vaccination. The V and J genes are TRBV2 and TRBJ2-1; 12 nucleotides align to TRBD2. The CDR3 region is CASSYLAGGVNEQFF. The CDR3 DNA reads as TGTGCCAGCAGTTACCTAGCGGGGGGGGTTAATGAGCAGTTCTTC.